Shown below are 5 T cell receptor beta chains from a single sample sequenced in a study of T-cell reconstitution after alpha-beta-depleted transplantation in children. Unique molecular identifiers were used to barcode this TCRbeta library. Using its own MiXCR run on the PCR reads, TCRdb lists one record per CDR3 protein. Seen here are 200,000 or so distinct CDR3 sequences, 6.3% observed once, and the top ten hold under 6%. The source was PBMCs, collected before TCRalphabeta/CD19-depleted stem cell transplant. Receptors originate from a girl under three years old with combined immunodeficiency, due to receive a stem cell transplant.

This clonotype was detected ten times or more. The rearrangement uses TRBV4-1 and TRBJ1-2; D ambiguous. This CDR3 has 13 amino acids. Germline loops: CDR1 MGHRA, CDR2 YSYEKL. V lost 0 bases and J 3 bases, leaving 5 bases between the germline ends. CDR3 nucleotide sequence: TGCGCCAGCAGCCAAGAATCTTACTATGGCTACACCTTC. It yields the protein CASSQESYYGYTF.

Remarks on this clonotype: This may stem from a read error, because a much larger clone lies one nucleotide away. The conserved phenylalanine or tryptophan is not found at the CDR3 terminus, so this likely reflects a read error. The CDR3 region has the DNA TGTGCCAGCAGCAAGTCTCGGACAGGGGGCCGGGATACGCAGTATCTT. Translated: CASSKSRTGGRDTQYL. V is TRBV7-2 and J is TRBJ2-3; TRBD1 aligns across 11 bases. Trimming took 5 bases from V and 6 from J; bases not matched to a gene: 10. The CDR3 consists of 16 residues. CDR1 and CDR2 (germline): SGHTA, FQGNSA.

This chain connects TRBV28 to TRBJ2-7; D is possibly TRBD2 (6 bases). Looked up from germline, CDR1 is MDHEN and CDR2 is SYDVKM. The CDR3 has 13 amino acids. Trimming left V 3 bases short and J 5 bases short, with 11 bases between. CDR3 amino acids: CASSFGGSNEQYF. CDR3 nucleotide sequence: TGTGCCAGCAGTTTCGGGGGAAGTAACGAGCAGTACTTC.

The chain joins TRBV27 to TRBJ1-5; the match to TRBD1 covers 7 bases. Germline V CDR1 and CDR2: MNHEY, SMNVEV (reference sequence). This CDR3 comprises 15 residues. Losses at the gene ends were 2 bases for V and 10 bases for J; bases not matched to a gene: 11. The CDR3 spells CASSLNQGGGHPQHF. CDR3 coding DNA: TGTGCCAGCAGTTTAAATCAGGGGGGAGGGCATCCCCAGCATTTT.

This clonotype appeared many times. The chain is built from TRBV15 and TRBJ2-7; tentatively, D is TRBD1 or TRBD2 (5 bases each). Germline V CDR1 and CDR2: LNHNV, YYDKDF (reference sequence). Trimming cost V 3 bases and J 2 bases, with 23 bases left between them. The CDR3 runs to 18 residues. The CDR3 nucleotides are TGTGCCACCAGCAGCATCATAAAGGGACCCCAAACCGCCTACGAGCAGTACTTC. Amino acids: CATSSIIKGPQTAYEQYF. Supplemented by reference TRBV15 and TRBJ2-7, the full variable domain reads DAMVIQNPRYQVTQFGKPVTLSCSQTLNHNVMYWYQQKSSQAPKLLFHYYDKDFNNEADTPDNFQSRRPNTSFCFLDIRSPGLGDTAMYLCATSSIIKGPQTAYEQYFGPGTRLTVT.